A single sample is the source of the 16 T cell receptor beta chains below, sequenced in a study of control samples from healthy donors and cancer patients. Assay: immunoSEQ multiplex PCR; the TCRdb copy retains only in-frame clones and omits some. This table holds fewer than 120,000 clones, 70% to 90% found once. Sequenced input: PBMCs. The receptors derive from a woman aged 55 to 70 with lung cancer.

CDR3 sequence (DNA): TGTGCCAGCAGTACAGGGATGAATTCACCCCTCCACTTT. Encoded protein: CASSTGMNSPLHF. The V and J genes are TRBV6-4 and TRBJ1-6; possibly TRBD1 for D (6 bases). This CDR3 is built from 13 residues. In germline, CDR1 is MRHNA, CDR2 SNTAGT. With 5 bases removed from V and 7 bases from J, the gap between germline ends came to 9 bases.

This chain uses TRBV3-1 (or the pseudogene TRBV3-2) with TRBJ1-1, with D possibly matching TRBD1 (5 bases). The V end lost 0 bases, the J end lost 1 base, and 12 bases lay between the germline ends. The germline V gene has CDR1 LGHDT and CDR2 YNNKEL (reference sequence). The CDR3 sequence is 16 residues long. CDR3 sequence (DNA): TGTGCCAGCAGCCAAGATGGGGGTCTGGGGAACACTGAAGCTTTCTTT. Its translation: CASSQDGGLGNTEAFF.

This sequence joins TRBV7-2 and TRBJ2-4, with 7 bases that match TRBD2. This CDR3 is built from 11 residues. Germline-derived CDR1 and CDR2 are SGHTA and FQGNSA. V trimming: 5 bases; J trimming: 12 bases; junction bases outside the gene matches: 4. The CDR3 loop is CASSLGLNQYF. The CDR3 nucleotides read TGTGCCAGCAGCCTGGGACTAAATCAGTACTTC.

The chain joins TRBV7-3 to TRBJ2-1; 8 nucleotides line up with TRBD2. This CDR3 is built from 16 residues. Germline V CDR1 and CDR2: SGHTA, FQGTGA. Germline trimming cut 5 bases from V and 8 bases from J; bases unmatched to any gene: 14. In nucleotides, the CDR3 is TGTGCCAGCAGCCTTAGCGGGGCCGGTAGTTGGCATGAGCAGTTCTTC. This encodes CASSLSGAGSWHEQFF.

The rearrangement links TRBV14 to TRBJ2-3; D might be TRBD2 (5 bases). Looked up from germline, CDR1 is SGHDN and CDR2 is FVKESK. There are 13 residues in the CDR3. V shed 4 bases and J shed 6 bases, with 11 bases lying between them. The CDR3: CASSPLGGDTQYF. The CDR3 coding sequence is TGTGCCAGCAGCCCCCTGGGCGGGGATACGCAGTATTTT. Based on the CDR3 plus reference TRBV14 and TRBJ2-3, the full variable domain is EAGVTQFPSHSVIEKGQTVTLRCDPISGHDNLYWYRRVMGKEIKFLLHFVKESKQDESGMPNNRFLAERTGGTYSTLKVQPAELEDSGVYFCASSPLGGDTQYFGPGTRLTVL.

In this sample, this clone turned up once. The chain carries TRBV27 and TRBJ1-2; 10 bases map to TRBD1. Germline lookup yields CDR1 MNHEY and CDR2 SMNVEV (reference sequence). Germline trimming cut 4 bases from V and 2 bases from J; bases unmatched to any gene: 4. CDR3 length equals 15 residues. CDR3 sequence (DNA): TGTGCCAGCAGTTCGACAGGGGGCGCGAACTATGGCTACACCTTC. Amino acid sequence: CASSSTGGANYGYTF.

The chain combines TRBV9 with TRBJ1-4; D is possibly TRBD1 (6 bases). The CDR3 length is 16 residues. The V gene's germline CDR1 is SGDLS and CDR2 YYNGEE. V dropped 0 bases and J dropped 8 bases, with 17 bases sitting between them. CDR3 nucleotide sequence: TGTGCCAGCAGCGTAGCTAGTGGGGGGCTGGGGGAAAAACTGTTTTTT. Protein sequence: CASSVASGGLGEKLFF. The entire variable domain, with the rest obtained from reference TRBV9 and TRBJ1-4, is as follows: DSGVTQTPKHLITATGQRVTLRCSPRSGDLSVYWYQQSLDQGLQFLIQYYNGEERAKGNILERFSAQQFPDLHSELNLSSLELGDSALYFCASSVASGGLGEKLFFGSGTQLSVL.

The chain employs TRBV7-9 and TRBJ1-1; tentative D call: TRBD1 (5 bases). CDR1 is SEHNR, CDR2 FQNEAQ, per germline (reference sequence). The CDR3 extends over 14 amino acids. With 2 bases removed from V and 4 bases from J, the gap between germline ends came to 11 bases. CDR3 sequence reads: CASSLSAGLTEAFF. The CDR3 nucleotides are TGTGCCAGCAGCTTATCGGCAGGGCTCACTGAAGCTTTCTTT.

This sequence joins TRBV6-1 and TRBJ1-1; 9 nucleotides match TRBD1. The CDR3 is 15 residues long. J gave up 6 bases and V 2 bases, and 7 bases lay outside the gene matches. Germline assignment: CDR1 MNHNS and CDR2 SASEGT. The CDR3 is CASSEPGQGFAEAFF. The CDR3 DNA is TGTGCCAGCAGTGAACCGGGACAGGGTTTCGCTGAAGCTTTCTTT.

The chain is built from TRBV19 and TRBJ1-5; 12 bases fit TRBD1. This CDR3 comprises 19 residues. V lost 2 bases to trimming and J lost 1 base; unmatched junction nucleotides: 9. Germline CDR1 and CDR2: LNHDA and SQIVND (reference sequence). The CDR3 reads CASSIPGQGARRSNQPQHF. The CDR3 DNA reads TGTGCCAGTAGTATACCGGGACAGGGGGCTAGGAGGAGCAATCAGCCCCAGCATTTT.

The gene calls are TRBV5-4 and TRBJ2-7, with D possibly being TRBD1 or TRBD2 (5 bases each). Germline CDR1 reads SGHNT; CDR2 reads YYREEE (reference sequence). This CDR3 has 13 amino acids. Trimming stripped 1 base from V and 5 bases from J, with 10 bases between. The CDR3 loop reads CASSLRGVDEQYF. CDR3 bases: TGTGCCAGCAGCTTGAGAGGGGTTGACGAGCAGTACTTC. Full variable domain (rest looked up from reference TRBV5-4 and TRBJ2-7): ETGVTQSPTHLIKTRGQQVTLRCSSQSGHNTVSWYQQALGQGPQFIFQYYREEENGRGNFPPRFSGLQFPNYSSELNVNALELDDSALYLCASSLRGVDEQYFGPGTRLTVT.

The V and J genes are TRBV5-1 and TRBJ1-1; D not resolved. Germline V CDR1 and CDR2: SGHRS, YFSETQ. The CDR3 is 15 residues long. The V and J ends lost 0 bases and 1 base respectively, with 10 bases between them. The CDR3 DNA is TGCGCCAGCAGCTTGGTGGCGGGGAGGAACACTGAAGCTTTCTTT. This sequence encodes CASSLVAGRNTEAFF.

The CDR3 reads CASSLGSPHTGELFF. DNA for the CDR3: TGTGCCAGCAGCTTGGGCTCACCACACACCGGGGAGCTGTTTTTT. The gene calls are TRBV5-6 and TRBJ2-2, with D hard to call. The CDR3 is made up of 15 amino acids. Trimming took off 0 bases at V and 3 bases at J, with 9 bases between the two ends. Per germline, CDR1 SGHDT and CDR2 YYEEEE.

V is TRBV7-9 and J is TRBJ1-1, with TRBD1 matching 9 bases. With 3 bases clipped from V and 5 bases from J, the junction kept 4 bases outside the gene matches. The CDR3 has 14 amino acids. Germline CDR1 and CDR2: SEHNR and FQNEAQ (reference sequence). CDR3 in amino acids: CASSFRDRDTEAFF. CDR3 coding DNA: TGTGCCAGCAGCTTCCGGGACAGGGATACTGAAGCTTTCTTT.

The gene calls are TRBV6-5 and TRBJ1-1, with D perhaps TRBD1 (5 bases). Trimming left V 5 bases short and J 6 bases short, with 13 bases between. CDR1 is MNHEY, CDR2 SVGAGI, per germline. The CDR3 is 13 residues long. DNA for the CDR3: TGTGCCAGCAGTACCCAGGGTATCCCTGAAGCTTTCTTT. Translation gives CASSTQGIPEAFF.

This sequence joins TRBV30 and TRBJ2-5; possibly TRBD1 for D (6 bases). Per germline, CDR1 GTSNPN and CDR2 SVGIG (reference sequence). V lost 0 bases to trimming and J lost 3 bases, with 8 bases between them. The CDR3 length is 13 residues. The CDR3 nucleotides read TGTGCCTGGAGTGTAGGACAGAAAGAGACCCAGTACTTC. Protein product: CAWSVGQKETQYF. The variable domain in full, completed from reference TRBV30 and TRBJ2-5, reads SQTIHQWPATLVQPVGSPLSLECTVEGTSNPNLYWYRQAAGRGLQLLFYSVGIGQISSEVPQNLSASRPQDRQFILSSKKLLLSDSGFYLCAWSVGQKETQYFGPGTRLLVL.